These T cell receptor beta chains were read from a single sample in a study of cytomegalovirus exposure and HLA in healthy donors. TCRdb's table, derived via immunoSEQ multiplex PCR, lists solely in-frame clones and lacks some. The sample holds around 150,000 clones; around 80% are singletons and the top ten take approximately 6%. Specimen: PBMCs. Every receptor here comes from a man aged 25 to 45 in good health and CMV-seropositive. The CDR3 runs from the conserved cysteine through the conserved F or W. D genes are given only for firm matches. A clone size is listed for some rows: how often the clone was seen (once, few, many), or a class if it is expanded.

J	D	V	size	DNA	CDR3
TRBJ1-2	.	TRBV19	.	TGTGCCAGTAGTATGGGTGGACAGATCTATGGCTACACCTTC	CASSMGGQIYGYTF
TRBJ2-5	TRBD1	TRBV27	.	TGTGCCAGCAGTCTCCGGGACAGGGGGCTGGAGACCCAGTACTTC	CASSLRDRGLETQYF
TRBJ1-5	.	TRBV4-3	.	TGCGCCAGCAGCCTTACAGGGAATCAGCCCCAGCATTTT	CASSLTGNQPQHF
TRBJ2-5	TRBD2	TRBV7-9	.	TGTGCCAGCAGCTTGAGTCTAGCGGAAGAGACCCAGTACTTC	CASSLSLAEETQYF
TRBJ2-7	TRBD1	TRBV5-1	.	TGCGCCAGCTACCGGGACAGCTTTCCCTACGAGCAGTACTTC	CASYRDSFPYEQYF
TRBJ1-2	.	TRBV28	.	TGTGCCAGCAGTTTACTAGCAGAGAACTATGGCTACACCTTC	CASSLLAENYGYTF
TRBJ2-7	TRBD1	TRBV5-1	.	TGCGCCAGCAGCTCAGGACAGGGGGCTTGGGAGCAGTACTTC	CASSSGQGAWEQYF
TRBJ2-6	.	TRBV4-1	.	TGCGCCAGCAGCCAAGGAGCGGCCTCCGGGGCCAACGTCCTGACTTTC	CASSQGAASGANVLTF
TRBJ2-7	.	TRBV28	.	TGTGCCAGCAAAGCGGCGAGAGGAACCCTTTACGGGCAGTACTTC	CASKAARGTLYGQYF
TRBJ2-7	.	TRBV5-4	few	TGTGCCAGCAGCTCCAGCTACGAGCAGTACTTC	CASSSSYEQYF
TRBJ2-3	TRBD1	TRBV2	few	TGTGCCAGCAGTGTCGACAGGGCCCCGGATACGCAGTATTTT	CASSVDRAPDTQYF
TRBJ1-4	TRBD1	TRBV4-1	.	TGCGCCAGCAGCCAAGAAGAGGTCCGGACAGGGGTCGAAAAACTGTTTTTT	CASSQEEVRTGVEKLFF
TRBJ2-3	.	TRBV30	.	TGTGCCTGGAGCGCGACAGGTCTGAGCACAGATACGCAGTATTTT	CAWSATGLSTDTQYF
TRBJ1-4	.	TRBV6-1	.	TGTGCCAGCAGTACCGGGAGGACTAATGAAAAACTGTTTTTT	CASSTGRTNEKLFF
TRBJ1-2	TRBD1	TRBV19	.	TGTGCCAGTCACGCCACCCTGACAGGGCTCTATGGCTACACCTTC	CASHATLTGLYGYTF
TRBJ1-5	TRBD1	TRBV7-8	.	TGTGCCAGCGGACAGGGACAGGGGAGCAATCAGCCCCAGCATTTT	CASGQGQGSNQPQHF
TRBJ1-1	.	TRBV4-2	few	TGTGCCAGCAGCCAATCTCAGTTAGCAACTGAAGCTTTCTTT	CASSQSQLATEAFF
TRBJ2-5	.	TRBV7-2	.	TGTGCCAGCAGCCCTCGGCGGGGGCCTCAAGAGACCCAGTACTTC	CASSPRRGPQETQYF
TRBJ2-7	.	TRBV27	.	TGTGCCAGCAGTTATAAGGGGGTCTCAGTAGGCGAGCAGTACTTC	CASSYKGVSVGEQYF
TRBJ1-2	.	TRBV4-3	few	TGCGCCAGCAGCCTAAACCGGGATGTTAACTATGGCTACACCTTC	CASSLNRDVNYGYTF
TRBJ2-3	TRBD2	TRBV6-6	.	TGTGCCAGCAGTCCCAGGCTAGCGGGAGCAGATACGCAGTATTTT	CASSPRLAGADTQYF
TRBJ1-2	.	TRBV6-1	.	TGTGCCAGCAGTGAAGATGGGGGGACGAACTATGGCTACACCTTC	CASSEDGGTNYGYTF
TRBJ1-5	TRBD1	TRBV18	.	TGTGCCAGCTCACCTCCGGGACAGGGCCTCAATCAGCCCCAGCATTTT	CASSPPGQGLNQPQHF
TRBJ2-6	TRBD1	TRBV6-1	.	TGTGCCAGCAGTGAGGGACAGGTTACCTCTGGGGCCAACGTCCTGACTTTC	CASSEGQVTSGANVLTF
TRBJ2-2	.	TRBV29-1	.	TGCAGCGTATCAGGGCCCGGCGGGGAGCTGTTTTTT	CSVSGPGGELFF
TRBJ2-1	TRBD2	TRBV5-1	.	TGCGCCAGCAGCTTGGTGTCTAGCGGGCACAATGAGCAGTTCTTC	CASSLVSSGHNEQFF
TRBJ2-7	TRBD1	TRBV2	once	TGTGCCAGCAGTTGGGGACAGCCCCTTTCCTACGAGCAGTACTTC	CASSWGQPLSYEQYF
TRBJ1-1	TRBD1	TRBV28	few	TGTGCCAGCAGGGCACGACAGGGGGTGAACACTGAAGCTTTCTTT	CASRARQGVNTEAFF
TRBJ2-4	.	TRBV28	.	TGTGCCAGCAGTTTTATGGAGAGGGTCAGTCAGTACTTC	CASSFMERVSQYF
TRBJ2-1	.	TRBV27	.	TGTGCCAGCAGTCCGGGACACAACTCCTACAATGAGCAGTTCTTC	CASSPGHNSYNEQFF
TRBJ2-5	TRBD1	TRBV7-9	once	TGTGCCAGCAGCACCGGACAGGGAATGGGGAGGGAGACCCAGTACTTC	CASSTGQGMGRETQYF
TRBJ1-6	TRBD1	TRBV30	.	TGTGCCGGGCTGGGGGACAGGGGCTATACACCCCTCCACTTT	CAGLGDRGYTPLHF
TRBJ2-7	.	TRBV7-2	.	TGTGCCAGCAGCTTTTCCAGGAGGGCCTACGAGCAGTACTTC	CASSFSRRAYEQYF
TRBJ1-3	TRBD1	TRBV7-2	few	TGTGCCAGCAGCTTAGGGGGACAGGGGATCTCTGGAAACACCATATATTTT	CASSLGGQGISGNTIYF
TRBJ1-4	TRBD1	TRBV5-1	.	TGCGCCAGCAGCCCGGAGGGACAGCGGGGGGAAAAACTGTTTTTT	CASSPEGQRGEKLFF
TRBJ2-7	TRBD1	TRBV5-1	.	TGCGCCAGCAGCTTGGAAGGGACAGGCCGAGGTCTGGGGTACGAGCAGTACTTC	CASSLEGTGRGLGYEQYF
TRBJ1-2	TRBD1	TRBV6-1	.	TGTGCCAGCAGTGCCTTGGACAGGGGCTACACCTTC	CASSALDRGYTF
TRBJ2-5	TRBD1	TRBV7-9	.	TGTGCCAGCAGCGATCCGGGACAGCAGGGGACCCAGTACTTC	CASSDPGQQGTQYF
TRBJ1-5	.	TRBV7-2	.	TGTGCCAGCAGCCGACTTCCAGGGAATAGCAATCAGCCCCAGCATTTT	CASSRLPGNSNQPQHF
TRBJ2-1	TRBD2	TRBV4-1	.	TGCGCCAGCAGCCAACCGGGGGGCTACAATGAGCAGTTCTTC	CASSQPGGYNEQFF
TRBJ2-2	.	TRBV30	.	TGTGCCTGGAGCCTTCGACATTTGAACACCGGGGAGCTGTTTTTT	CAWSLRHLNTGELFF
TRBJ2-7	.	TRBV19	once	TGTGCCAGTAGTGGCTCCGGGGTCTCCTACGAGCAGTACTTC	CASSGSGVSYEQYF
TRBJ2-1	.	TRBV5-1	.	TGCGCCAGCAGCGGAATGGAGGGAGCCTACAATGAGCAGTTCTTC	CASSGMEGAYNEQFF
TRBJ1-4	TRBD1	TRBV7-9	.	TGTTCCAGCAGCCGGGACAGGGGGAAACTGTTTTTT	CSSSRDRGKLFF
TRBJ2-6	TRBD1	TRBV4-3	few	TGCGCCAGCAGCCGAGGACAGGCCAAGGCTGGGGCCAACGTCCTGACTTTC	CASSRGQAKAGANVLTF
TRBJ2-3	.	TRBV2	.	TGTGCCAGCAGTGAACAGGGCGTTAAAGATACGCAGTATTTT	CASSEQGVKDTQYF
TRBJ2-1	.	TRBV5-1	.	TGCGCCAGCAGCTTGGTAACTAGCAAGAATGAGCAGTTCTTC	CASSLVTSKNEQFF
TRBJ2-1	TRBD2	TRBV27	once	TGTGCCAGCAGTTTATACGGGGGGGCCCTTTACAATGAGCAGTTCTTC	CASSLYGGALYNEQFF
TRBJ2-7	.	TRBV7-9	.	TGTGCCAGCAGCTTAGATCGGGAGCCCGGCGAGCAGTACTTC	CASSLDREPGEQYF
TRBJ1-2	TRBD1	TRBV5-4	.	TGTGCCAGCAGCTTACAGGGGGCGCCTAAGGGCTACACCTTC	CASSLQGAPKGYTF
TRBJ1-2	.	TRBV7-9	.	TGTTCCAGCAGCTACGACAGCTATGGCTACACCTTC	CSSSYDSYGYTF
TRBJ2-7	TRBD2	TRBV19	.	TGTGCCAGTAGTAACCGGGGACTAAATTACGAGCAGTACTTC	CASSNRGLNYEQYF
TRBJ1-1	.	TRBV6-1	.	TGTGCCAGCAGGAGGGGGTCAGGCACTGAAGCTTTCTTT	CASRRGSGTEAFF
TRBJ1-2	.	TRBV6-4	.	TGTGCCAGCAGCCCTCTTGCAGGACAGAACTATGGCTACACCTTC	CASSPLAGQNYGYTF